The source of this T cell receptor beta chain is a study of T cells in Graves' hyperthyroidism and ophthalmopathy. Study overall: Any treatment followed the collection of peripheral blood at initial diagnosis. Study-level findings and limits: Blood also showed most of the thyroid clonotypes that were expanded above 0.001. A 13 V-J model separated ophthalmopathy from stable hyperthyroidism.

This CDR3 has 14 amino acids. Per the germline V gene, CDR1 is PRHDT and CDR2 is FYEKMQ (reference sequence). Amplification of TCR beta CDR3 regions was performed using RNA transcripts as template. Carried out on the TCR CDR3, a first-round RT-PCR used the HTBI primer set. TCRdb processed the multiplex PCR reads anew with MiXCR; each CDR3 protein has one entry. The sample shows hundreds of thousands of distinct CDR3 sequences, around 21% of them seen only once. In the case of this clonotype: Its specificity is unknown. This may stem from a read error, because a much larger clone lies one nucleotide away.

The sequencing input was blood. The TCR comes from a man younger than 45 with Graves' ophthalmopathy. The chain couples TRBV13 to TRBJ1-2; maybe TRBD1 (5 bases). CDR3 region: CASSLEGSYYGHTF. CDR3 sequence (DNA): TGTGCCAGCAGCCTCGAGGGGTCGTACTATGGCCACACCTTC. The entire variable domain, with the rest obtained from reference TRBV13 and TRBJ1-2, is as follows: AAGVIQSPRHLIKEKRETATLKCYPIPRHDTVYWYQQGPGQDPQFLISFYEKMQSDKGSIPDRFSAQQFSDYHSELNMSSLELGDSALYFCASSLEGSYYGHTFGSGTRLTVV.